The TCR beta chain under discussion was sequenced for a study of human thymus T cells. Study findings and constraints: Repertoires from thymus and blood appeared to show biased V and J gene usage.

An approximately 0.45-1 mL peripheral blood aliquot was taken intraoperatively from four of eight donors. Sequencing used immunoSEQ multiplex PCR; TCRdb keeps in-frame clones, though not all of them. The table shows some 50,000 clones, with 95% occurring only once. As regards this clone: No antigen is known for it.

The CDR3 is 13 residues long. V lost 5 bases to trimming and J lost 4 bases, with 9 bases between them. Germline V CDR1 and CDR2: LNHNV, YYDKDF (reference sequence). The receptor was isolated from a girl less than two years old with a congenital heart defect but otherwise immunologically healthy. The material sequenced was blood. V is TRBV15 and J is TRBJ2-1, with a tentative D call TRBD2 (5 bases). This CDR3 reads CATSGGGYNEQFF. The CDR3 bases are TGTGCCACCAGCGGAGGAGGTTACAATGAGCAGTTCTTC.